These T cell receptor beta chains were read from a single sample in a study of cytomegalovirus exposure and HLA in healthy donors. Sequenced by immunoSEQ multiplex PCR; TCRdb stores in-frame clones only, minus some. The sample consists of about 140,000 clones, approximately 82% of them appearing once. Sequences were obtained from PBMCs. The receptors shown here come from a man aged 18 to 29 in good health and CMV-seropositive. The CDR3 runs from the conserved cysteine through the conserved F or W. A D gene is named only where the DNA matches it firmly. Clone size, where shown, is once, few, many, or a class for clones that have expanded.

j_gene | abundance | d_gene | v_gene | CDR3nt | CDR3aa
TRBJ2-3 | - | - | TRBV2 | TGTGCCAGCAGGGGCGGGGCCTACACAGATACGCAGTATTTT | CASRGGAYTDTQYF
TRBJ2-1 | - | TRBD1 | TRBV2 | TGTGCCATCCCGGGACAGGGGGACGGGGAGCAGTTCTTC | CAIPGQGDGEQFF
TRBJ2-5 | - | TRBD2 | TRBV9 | TGTGCCAGCAGCTATGGGGGAGGGCCCGAAGAGACCCAGTACTTC | CASSYGGGPEETQYF
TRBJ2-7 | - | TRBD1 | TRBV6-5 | TGTGCCAGCAGCCGGACAGGAAGCTCCTACGAGCAGTACTTC | CASSRTGSSYEQYF
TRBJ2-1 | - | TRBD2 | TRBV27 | TGTGCCAGCAGTTTCGGACTAGCGGGAGGGCCCTCCTACAATGAGCAGTTCTTC | CASSFGLAGGPSYNEQFF
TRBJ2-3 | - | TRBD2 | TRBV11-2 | TGTGCCAGCAGCCTCGTACGGGGGGTCGGGTCAACAGATACGCAGTATTTT | CASSLVRGVGSTDTQYF
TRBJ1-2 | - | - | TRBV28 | TGTGCCAGCAGTTCGCTTAGGGGCTTCTATGGCTACACCTTC | CASSSLRGFYGYTF
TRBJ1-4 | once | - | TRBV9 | TGTGCCAGCAGCCCCGAGAATTTCGGGGAAAAACTGTTTTTT | CASSPENFGEKLFF
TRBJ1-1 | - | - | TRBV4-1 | TGCGCCAGCAGCCCGGATCAGGGATACACTGAAGCTTTCTTT | CASSPDQGYTEAFF
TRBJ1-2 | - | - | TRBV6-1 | TGTGCCAGCAGTGAAAACAGGGCCCGGGTGGACTATGGCTACACCTTC | CASSENRARVDYGYTF
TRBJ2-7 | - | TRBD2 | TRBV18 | TGTGCCAGCTCACCGTCGAGCGGGAACTCCTACGAGCAGTACTTC | CASSPSSGNSYEQYF
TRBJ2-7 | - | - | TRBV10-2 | TGCGCCAGCAGTGATAAAAGGGGAAACGAGCAGTACTTC | CASSDKRGNEQYF
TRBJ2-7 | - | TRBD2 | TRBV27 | TGTGCCAGCAGTGGGGGGGGGAACTACGAGCAGTACTTC | CASSGGGNYEQYF
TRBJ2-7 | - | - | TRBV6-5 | TGTGCCAGCAGTTCCCCGACTAGTTTGATCTACGAGCAGTACTTC | CASSSPTSLIYEQYF
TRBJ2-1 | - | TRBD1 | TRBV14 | TGTGCCAGCTCAGGGGGAACAGGGGTCTCCTACAATGAGCAGTTCTTC | CASSGGTGVSYNEQFF
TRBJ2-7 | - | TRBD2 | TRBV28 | TGTGCCAGCAGTACTTCCGAGGGAGCGGGAGTCTCCTACGAGCAGTACTTC | CASSTSEGAGVSYEQYF
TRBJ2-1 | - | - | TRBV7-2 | TGTGCCAGCAGCTCCAGGAGGAGCAATGAGCAGTTCTTC | CASSSRRSNEQFF
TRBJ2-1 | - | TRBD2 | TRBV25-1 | TGTGCCAGCAGTCCCCCTGGCCTAGCGGGAAACAATGAGCAGTTCTTC | CASSPPGLAGNNEQFF
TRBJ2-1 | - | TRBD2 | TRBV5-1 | TGCGCCAGCAGCTCCTTAGCGGGGAGCTACAATGAGCAGTTCTTC | CASSSLAGSYNEQFF
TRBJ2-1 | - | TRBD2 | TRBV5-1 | TGCGCCAGCAGCCTGGGTCGGCTAGCGGACCCCGGGAGGGGCTCCTACAATGAGCAGTTCTTC | CASSLGRLADPGRGSYNEQFF
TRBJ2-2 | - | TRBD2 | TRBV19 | TGTGCCAGTAGTACCCCGCTAGCGGGATTAACCGGGGAGCTGTTTTTT | CASSTPLAGLTGELFF
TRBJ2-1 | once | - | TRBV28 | TGTGCCAGCAGTGGGGCCCGACGAAATGAGCAGTTCTTC | CASSGARRNEQFF
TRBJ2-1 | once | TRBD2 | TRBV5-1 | TGCGCCAGCAGCGCGGGAGATTGGGACAATGAGCAGTTCTTC | CASSAGDWDNEQFF
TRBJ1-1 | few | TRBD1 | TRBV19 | TGTGCCAGTAGTACTCGATACAGGGGGAACACTGAAGCTTTCTTT | CASSTRYRGNTEAFF
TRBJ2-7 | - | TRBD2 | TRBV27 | TGTGCCAGCGGACTAGCGGGAGGGCTATCCTACGAGCAGTACTTC | CASGLAGGLSYEQYF
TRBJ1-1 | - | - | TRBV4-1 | TGCGCCAGCAGCCAAGCAACTAGTGAAGCTTTCTTT | CASSQATSEAFF
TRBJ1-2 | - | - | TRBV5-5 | TGTGCCAGCAGCTTGGATACAGGCGGCTATGGCTACACCTTC | CASSLDTGGYGYTF
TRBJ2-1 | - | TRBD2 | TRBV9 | TGTGCCAGCAGCGTATCGGGAGGGAGCAACAATGAGCAGTTCTTC | CASSVSGGSNNEQFF
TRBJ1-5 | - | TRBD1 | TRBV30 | TGTGCCTGGAGTCTTTGTCTCCAGGGGGCGCCCCGGCAGCCCCAGCATTTT | CAWSLCLQGAPRQPQHF
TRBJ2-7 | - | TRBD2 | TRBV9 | TGTGCCAGCAGCCCTCGGACTAGCGGGAGTTCAGGGGAGCAGTACTTC | CASSPRTSGSSGEQYF
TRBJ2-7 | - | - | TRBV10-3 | TGTGCCTGGGAGGTTCCAACCTACGAGCAGTACTTC | CAWEVPTYEQYF
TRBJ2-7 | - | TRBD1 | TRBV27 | TGTGCCAGCAGTTGGGGGACAGGATCCTACGAGCAGTACTTC | CASSWGTGSYEQYF
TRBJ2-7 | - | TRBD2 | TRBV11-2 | TGTGCCAGCAGCCCGTGGACTAGCGGGTTGTCCTACGAGCAGTACTTC | CASSPWTSGLSYEQYF
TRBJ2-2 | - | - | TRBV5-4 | TGTGCCAGCAGTTTTCAGAACACCGGGGAGCTGTTTTTT | CASSFQNTGELFF